Listed below are T cell receptor beta chains from one sample, sequenced in a study of patients and donors after allogeneic stem cell transplantation. Each CDR3 protein gets one entry after TCRdb re-called the RT-PCR reads with MiXCR. The profile shows about 960,000 distinct CDR3 sequences, under 20% of them singletons. Material: blood, either unsorted or a sorted T cell fraction (not recorded which). The source is a human donor who was either an allogeneic HSCT recipient or a stem cell or donor lymphocyte infusion donor (not recorded which). It is not recorded whose cells these are; they may come from a transplant donor. Both conserved end residues are part of each CDR3. D genes are given only for firm matches.

d_call	v_call	cdr3_aa
TRBD1	TRBV12-3/TRBV12-4	CASIGQGSAFF
TRBD2	TRBV24-1	CATSDAGLAEVNEQFF
.	TRBV2	CASSFEGTASYEQYF
.	TRBV10-3	CAISESSRSTEAFF
.	TRBV12-3/TRBV12-4	CASSSVGSWANEQFF
.	TRBV4-1	CASSQVHVGSTEAFF
.	TRBV20-1	CSASEQYF
.	TRBV10-3	CAISESDDTEAFF
.	TRBV6-5	CASSYSTQNTEAFF
TRBD2	TRBV20-1	CSARRTSGAKNIQYF
.	TRBV6-1	CASREVGPTGELFF
.	TRBV6-2/TRBV6-3	CASSYQGEGSPLHF
.	TRBV4-1	CASSQAGRNSYNEQFF
.	TRBV3-1	CASSQDRAGSNGYTF
.	TRBV12-3/TRBV12-4	CASSFGAVSTEAFF
.	TRBV12-3/TRBV12-4	CASSARRDGYTF
TRBD1	TRBV19	CASSIGGQGRGGNGYTF
.	TRBV12-3/TRBV12-4	CASRIGGGNEQFF
.	TRBV2	CASRRADMNTEAFF
TRBD1	TRBV5-1	CASTPSRTGRYEQYF
.	TRBV3-1	CASTSSGGNTIYF
TRBD1	TRBV10-3	CAIRRQGGEQYF
TRBD2	TRBV4-1	CASSLRGVYILATGELFF
TRBD2	TRBV5-1	CASRREGETQYF
.	TRBV12-3/TRBV12-4	CASRRQASSPLHF
TRBD1	TRBV4-1	CASSQDNEGATYGYTF
TRBD1	TRBV5-1	CASSLGTGAGYGYTF
.	TRBV7-2	CASSSGPNYGYTF
TRBD1	TRBV29-1	CSAGPRDRNQETQYF
TRBD1	TRBV29-1	CSVGKTGVVGNEQYF